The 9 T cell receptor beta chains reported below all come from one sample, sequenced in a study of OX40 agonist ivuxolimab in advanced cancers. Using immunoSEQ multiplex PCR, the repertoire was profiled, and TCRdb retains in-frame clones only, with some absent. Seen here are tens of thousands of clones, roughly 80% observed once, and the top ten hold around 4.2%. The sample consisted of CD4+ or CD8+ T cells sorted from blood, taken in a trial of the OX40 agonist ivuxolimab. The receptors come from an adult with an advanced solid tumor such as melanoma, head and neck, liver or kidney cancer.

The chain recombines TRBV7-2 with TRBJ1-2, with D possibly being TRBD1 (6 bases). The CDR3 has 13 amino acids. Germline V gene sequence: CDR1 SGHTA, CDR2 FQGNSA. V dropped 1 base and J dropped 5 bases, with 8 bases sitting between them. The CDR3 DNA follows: TGTGCCAGCAGCTTAGGGGGGGCGTATGGCTACACCTTC. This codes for CASSLGGAYGYTF.

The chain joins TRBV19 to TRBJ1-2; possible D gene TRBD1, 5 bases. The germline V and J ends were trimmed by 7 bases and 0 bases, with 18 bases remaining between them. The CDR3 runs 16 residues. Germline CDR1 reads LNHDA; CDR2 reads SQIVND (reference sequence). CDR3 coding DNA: TGTGCCAGTAAGCCCATCGGGACTTCCTCTAACTATGGCTACACCTTC. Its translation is CASKPIGTSSNYGYTF.

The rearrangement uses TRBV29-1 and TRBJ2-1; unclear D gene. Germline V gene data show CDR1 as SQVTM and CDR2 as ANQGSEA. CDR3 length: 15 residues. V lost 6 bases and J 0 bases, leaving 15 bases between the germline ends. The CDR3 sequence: CSVVLVYSSYNEQFF. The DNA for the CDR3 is TGCAGCGTAGTCTTGGTGTATAGCTCCTACAATGAGCAGTTCTTC.

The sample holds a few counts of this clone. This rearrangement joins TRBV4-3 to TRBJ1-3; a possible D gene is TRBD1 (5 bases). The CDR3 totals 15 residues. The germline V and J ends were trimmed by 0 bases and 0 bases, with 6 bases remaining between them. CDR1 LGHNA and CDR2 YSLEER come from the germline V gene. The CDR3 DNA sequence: TGCGCCAGCAGCCAAGAGACAGTCTCTGGAAACACCATATATTTT. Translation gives CASSQETVSGNTIYF.

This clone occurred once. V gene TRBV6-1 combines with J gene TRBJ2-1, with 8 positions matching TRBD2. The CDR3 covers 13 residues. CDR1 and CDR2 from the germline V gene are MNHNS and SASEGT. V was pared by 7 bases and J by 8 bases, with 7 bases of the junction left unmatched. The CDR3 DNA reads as TGTGCCAGCACCAGCGGGGGTGTATATGAGCAGTTCTTC. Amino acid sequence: CASTSGGVYEQFF.

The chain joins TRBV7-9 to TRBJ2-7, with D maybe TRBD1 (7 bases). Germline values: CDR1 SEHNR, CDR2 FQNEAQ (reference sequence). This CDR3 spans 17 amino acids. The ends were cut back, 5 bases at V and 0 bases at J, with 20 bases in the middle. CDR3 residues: CASSPGRRDRVSYEQYF. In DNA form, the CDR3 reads TGTGCCAGCAGCCCGGGAAGGCGGGACAGAGTCTCCTACGAGCAGTACTTC.

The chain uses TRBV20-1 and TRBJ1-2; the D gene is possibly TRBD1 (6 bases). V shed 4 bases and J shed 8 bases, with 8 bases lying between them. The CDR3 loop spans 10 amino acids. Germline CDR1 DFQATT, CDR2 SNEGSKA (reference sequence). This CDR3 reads CSANRDGYTF. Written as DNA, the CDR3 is TGCAGTGCTAACAGGGACGGCTACACCTTC.

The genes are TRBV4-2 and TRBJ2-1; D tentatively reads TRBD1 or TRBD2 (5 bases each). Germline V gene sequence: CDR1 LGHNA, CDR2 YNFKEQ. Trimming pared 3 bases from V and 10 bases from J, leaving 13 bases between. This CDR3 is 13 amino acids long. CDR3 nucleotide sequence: TGTGCCAGCAGCCAGGGGACGGAGAAAGAGCAGTTCTTC. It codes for CASSQGTEKEQFF.

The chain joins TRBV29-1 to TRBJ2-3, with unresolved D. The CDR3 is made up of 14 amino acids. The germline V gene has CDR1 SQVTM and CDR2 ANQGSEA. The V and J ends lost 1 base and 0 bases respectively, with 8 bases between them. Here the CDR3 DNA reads TGCAGCGTTGAAGGCGGTGATAGCACAGATACGCAGTATTTT. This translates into CSVEGGDSTDTQYF.